A selection of T cell receptor beta chains follows, all from one sample in a study of T cell repertoires in ileal Crohn's disease. Method: immunoSEQ multiplex PCR; TCRdb's copy keeps in-frame clones and lacks some. The sample yields approximately 6,600 clones, roughly four fifths seen once. The sequenced sample consisted of ileal tissue. These receptors all stem from an adult with Crohn's disease. The conserved cysteine and the conserved F or W are not part of the CDR3 here. A clone size is listed for some rows: how often the clone was seen (once, few, many), or a class if it is expanded.

V	J	size	CDR3
TRBV5-4	TRBJ2-7	.	ASSLAGGDEQY
TRBV27	TRBJ1-4	.	ATRGREEKLF
TRBV2	TRBJ2-7	.	ASKPGLAVAEQY
TRBV28	TRBJ1-2	.	ASSLGQGKVEGYT
TRBV4-1	TRBJ2-3	few	ASSRDTDTDTQY
TRBV2	TRBJ2-7	.	ASSLRDTLGWQY
TRBV14	TRBJ2-1	.	ASSRGGGAYNEQF
TRBV11-2	TRBJ1-2	.	ASSLGQGVGYT
TRBV10-3	TRBJ2-2	once	AVRVWRENTGELF
TRBV4-1	TRBJ2-7	.	ASSQVAQALGGGEQY
TRBV5-1	TRBJ2-3	.	ASSLSSPDTQY
TRBV27	TRBJ1-6	.	ASRPPGQGNSPLH
TRBV11-2	TRBJ2-1	.	ASSWGQGFNEQF
TRBV28	TRBJ1-2	.	ASSLMGRVYGYT
TRBV6-1	TRBJ2-5	.	ASTVRGAETQY
TRBV25-1	TRBJ2-3	.	ASSEWVDTQY